This entry lists 32 T cell receptor beta chains sequenced from one sample in a study of blood T cell repertoires in COVID-19. Some clones are missing from TCRdb's copy, which holds only in-frame ones; the method was immunoSEQ multiplex PCR. This table holds around 180,000 clones, around 80% found once. Source material: peripheral blood. These receptors all stem from a woman aged 80 or over with COVID-19, enrolled during active disease.

The chain joins TRBV6-5 to TRBJ2-6; no definite D call. V was trimmed by 0 bases and J by 1 base, leaving 4 bases between them. This CDR3 contains 15 residues. Germline assignment: CDR1 MNHEY and CDR2 SVGAGI. The CDR3 region is CASSYSGSGANVLTF. DNA for the CDR3: TGTGCCAGCAGTTACTCCGGGTCTGGGGCCAACGTCCTGACTTTC.

This chain links TRBV5-1 with TRBJ2-7; 7 bases are shared with TRBD1. CDR3 size: 14 residues. V shed 4 bases, J shed 1 base, and the junction held 5 bases outside the gene matches. Germline values: CDR1 SGHRS, CDR2 YFSETQ. The chain's CDR3 is CASSLGQPSYEQYF. The CDR3 nucleotides are TGCGCCAGCAGCCTGGGACAGCCGTCCTACGAGCAGTACTTC. Variable domain in full (rest from reference TRBV5-1 and TRBJ2-7): KAGVTQTPRYLIKTRGQQVTLSCSPISGHRSVSWYQQTPGQGLQFLFEYFSETQRNKGNFPGRFSGRQFSNSRSEMNVSTLELGDSALYLCASSLGQPSYEQYFGPGTRLTVT.

The rearrangement links TRBV2 to TRBJ2-7; D may be TRBD1 (6 bases). Trimming pared 6 bases from V and 0 bases from J, leaving 12 bases between. CDR1 is SNHLY and CDR2 is FYNNEI in the germline V gene. The CDR3 is 14 amino acids. CDR3 sequence reads: CASRGTLYSYEQYF. In DNA, the CDR3 is TGTGCCAGCAGAGGGACACTGTACTCCTACGAGCAGTACTTC.

This rearrangement joins TRBV9 to TRBJ2-3, with a weak D call TRBD1 (6 bases). V was clipped by 4 bases and J by 4 bases, with 16 bases between them. CDR1 SGDLS and CDR2 YYNGEE come from the germline V gene. The CDR3 contains 15 residues. The CDR3 coding sequence is TGTGCCAGCAGCACCGCCGGGACACCCTCAGATACGCAGTATTTT. Its translation: CASSTAGTPSDTQYF. The full variable domain, completed using reference TRBV9 and TRBJ2-3, is DSGVTQTPKHLITATGQRVTLRCSPRSGDLSVYWYQQSLDQGLQFLIQYYNGEERAKGNILERFSAQQFPDLHSELNLSSLELGDSALYFCASSTAGTPSDTQYFGPGTRLTVL.

The chain has TRBV11-2 and TRBJ2-1; TRBD1 matches at 9 bases. CDR1 SGHAT and CDR2 FQNNGV come from the germline V gene. The CDR3 has 16 amino acids. With V trimmed by 5 bases and J by 10 bases, 15 bases remained unmatched. The CDR3 bases are TGTGCCAGCAGCCCCGCCGGGACAGGGCCCAAGAAGGAGCAGTTCTTC. It is translated as CASSPAGTGPKKEQFF.

This chain links TRBV2 with TRBJ1-6; 8 bases are shared with TRBD1. The CDR3 covers 15 residues. Germline-derived CDR1 and CDR2 are SNHLY and FYNNEI. With 4 bases clipped from V and 9 bases from J, the junction kept 8 bases outside the gene matches. The CDR3 is CASSGAGGLGSPLHF. CDR3 nucleotide sequence: TGTGCCAGCAGTGGGGCAGGGGGCCTGGGTTCACCCCTCCACTTT.

The J gene is TRBJ2-1, the V gene TRBV7-9, with a weak D call TRBD1 (6 bases). The ends were cut back, 1 base at V and 7 bases at J, with 17 bases in the middle. Germline CDR1 is SEHNR and CDR2 is FQNEAQ (reference sequence). The CDR3 has 16 residues. The CDR3: CASSLEGGRGINEQFF. For the CDR3, the DNA is TGTGCCAGCAGCTTAGAAGGGGGACGGGGAATAAATGAGCAGTTCTTC.

This clone occurred a few times. The rearrangement uses TRBV2 and TRBJ2-7; the D gene is possibly TRBD2 (6 bases). V gave up 3 bases and J gave up 7 bases, with 19 bases separating them. CDR1 is SNHLY, CDR2 FYNNEI, per germline. There are 15 residues in the CDR3. This CDR3 is CASSDQEGGLKEQYF. The CDR3 nucleotides read TGTGCCAGCAGTGACCAGGAGGGAGGATTAAAAGAGCAGTACTTC.

The chain links TRBV29-1 to TRBJ2-1; D call uncertain. The CDR3 runs 13 residues. With 2 bases removed from V and 5 bases from J, the gap between germline ends came to 10 bases. Germline-derived CDR1 and CDR2 are SQVTM and ANQGSEA. Written as DNA, the CDR3 is TGCAGCGTTGAATACCCGCTACACAATGAGCAGTTCTTC. Residues: CSVEYPLHNEQFF.

This CDR3 is CASSYLAGDGTDTQYF. The CDR3 bases are TGTGCCAGCAGTTACTTAGCGGGAGATGGCACAGATACGCAGTATTTT. The chain is built from TRBV6-5 and TRBJ2-3, with 9 bases that match TRBD2. There are 16 residues in the CDR3. The V gene's germline CDR1 is MNHEY and CDR2 SVGAGI. V lost 1 base and J lost 1; bases outside the gene matches: 3.

The chain combines TRBV5-6 with TRBJ1-1, with 7 bases aligning to TRBD1. Germline-derived CDR1 and CDR2 are SGHDT and YYEEEE. This CDR3 has 15 amino acids. Trimming removed 4 bases from V and 5 bases from J; junction bases left unmatched: 11. The CDR3 DNA follows: TGTGCCAGCAGCCGTGGGGACAGTGGGAGGACTGAAGCTTTCTTT. Its translation is CASSRGDSGRTEAFF. Combining the CDR3 with reference TRBV5-6 and TRBJ1-1 gives the whole variable domain DAGVTQSPTHLIKTRGQQVTLRCSPKSGHDTVSWYQQALGQGPQFIFQYYEEEERQRGNFPDRFSGHQFPNYSSELNVNALLLGDSALYLCASSRGDSGRTEAFFGQGTRLTVV.

This clone was counted only a few times. The chain couples TRBV2 to TRBJ1-4, with 9 nucleotides matching TRBD1. Germline V gives CDR1 SNHLY, CDR2 FYNNEI. With 9 bases clipped from V and 8 bases from J, the junction kept 7 bases outside the gene matches. The CDR3 is made up of 13 amino acids. The CDR3 DNA reads TGTGCCAGTCGGGACAGGGCTGGCGAAAAACTGTTTTTT. Amino acid sequence: CASRDRAGEKLFF.

This clone was recorded many times. This chain connects TRBV7-9 to TRBJ2-3, with no clear D. This CDR3 comprises 11 residues. V shed 6 bases and J shed 4 bases, with 5 bases lying between them. The germline V gene encodes CDR1 SEHNR and CDR2 FQNEAQ (reference sequence). The CDR3 region is CASRGADTQYF. CDR3 nucleotide sequence: TGTGCCAGCAGGGGCGCAGATACGCAGTATTTT. Filled out from reference TRBV7-9 and TRBJ2-3, the complete variable domain reads DTGVSQNPRHKITKRGQNVTFRCDPISEHNRLYWYRQTLGQGPEFLTYFQNEAQLEKSRLLSDRFSAERPKGSFSTLEIQRTEQGDSAMYLCASRGADTQYFGPGTRLTVL.

The V call is TRBV4-1, the J call TRBJ1-3; a weak D match, TRBD1 (6 bases). Germline V gives CDR1 MGHRA, CDR2 YSYEKL. Between the trimmed V and J ends, which lost 3 bases and 4 bases, there was a span of 13 bases. This CDR3 spans 15 amino acids. This CDR3 reads CASSQNRAKGNTIYF. The DNA of the CDR3 is TGCGCCAGCAGCCAGAACAGGGCAAAAGGAAACACCATATATTTT.

Details on this clone: A much larger clone lies a single base off, so this may be a read error. V is TRBV9 and J is TRBJ2-2; 10 positions agree with TRBD2. The length of the CDR3 is 14 residues. The trim removed 4 bases at V and 6 bases at J, leaving 3 bases unmatched. The germline CDR1 and CDR2 sequences are SGDLS and YYNGEE. The CDR3 spells CASSLGLASGELFF. The DNA of the CDR3 is TGTGCCAGCAGCTTGGGACTAGCGTCCGGGGAGCTGTTTTTT.

This clone was detected only a few times. CDR3: CASRPGQHKNSPLHF. DNA of the CDR3: TGTGCCAGCAGGCCGGGACAGCACAAAAATTCACCCCTCCACTTT. The chain has TRBV2 and TRBJ1-6, with 7 positions matching TRBD1. Germline CDR1 reads SNHLY; CDR2 reads FYNNEI. V shed 6 bases and J 7 bases; nucleotides not matched to a gene: 9. This CDR3 region has 15 residues.

The J gene is TRBJ2-7, the V gene TRBV7-2; 7 bases align to TRBD2. Trimming removed 3 bases from V and 7 bases from J; junction bases left unmatched: 6. Germline CDR1 is SGHTA and CDR2 is FQGNSA. The CDR3 consists of 13 residues. The CDR3 protein is CASSFPGGREQYF. CDR3 bases: TGTGCCAGCAGCTTTCCGGGGGGTAGGGAGCAGTACTTC.

This clone was picked up a small number of times. This chain uses TRBV2 with TRBJ2-7, with TRBD1 matching 8 bases. The CDR3 has 16 residues. The V and J ends lost 6 bases and 5 bases, in that order; junction bases with no gene match: 15. Germline CDR1 is SNHLY and CDR2 is FYNNEI. CDR3: CASSLLEWTGKNEQYF. The CDR3 DNA reads TGTGCCAGCAGCCTATTGGAGTGGACAGGGAAAAACGAGCAGTACTTC.

The chain carries TRBV5-1 and TRBJ2-3; TRBD2 might be the D (6 bases). With 6 bases removed from V and 0 bases from J, the gap between germline ends came to 11 bases. CDR1 SGHRS and CDR2 YFSETQ come from the germline V gene. The CDR3 loop spans 14 amino acids. CDR3 in DNA: TGCGCCAGCACGGGACTGACTAGCACAGATACGCAGTATTTT. Its translation is CASTGLTSTDTQYF.

The chain is built from TRBV7-6 and TRBJ2-1, with a possible D match to TRBD2 (7 bases). The length of the CDR3 is 12 residues. Trimming took off 5 bases at V and 9 bases at J, with 11 bases between the two ends. Germline V gene lookup returns CDR1 SGHVS and CDR2 FNYEAQ. The CDR3 loop is CASSPRGGEQFF. The CDR3 region has the DNA TGTGCCAGCAGCCCAAGGGGGGGTGAGCAGTTCTTC.

V is TRBV4-1 and J is TRBJ1-2, with TRBD1 identical over 7 bases. V trimming: 4 bases; J trimming: 4 bases; junction bases outside the gene matches: 12. This CDR3 region has 16 residues. The germline V gene encodes CDR1 MGHRA and CDR2 YSYEKL. The CDR3 DNA reads as TGCGCCAGCAGCCTAATTTCCGGGACAGACCCCTATGGCTACACCTTC. Protein product: CASSLISGTDPYGYTF.

The genes are TRBV5-1 and TRBJ2-5; D is possibly TRBD1 (6 bases). The V end was cut by 4 bases, the J end by 1 base, with 11 bases between. CDR1 and CDR2 from the germline V gene are SGHRS and YFSETQ. The CDR3 is 14 residues long. This chain's CDR3 is CASSRSGVQETQYF. For the CDR3, the DNA is TGCGCCAGCAGCAGGTCAGGGGTCCAAGAGACCCAGTACTTC.

The chain uses TRBV19 and TRBJ2-1; 9 bases map to TRBD2. Germline V gives CDR1 LNHDA, CDR2 SQIVND (reference sequence). CDR3 size: 16 residues. V gave up 6 bases and J gave up 0 bases; unmatched junction bases: 6. The CDR3 loop is CASRKVGLASYNEQFF. CDR3 coding DNA: TGTGCCAGTAGAAAGGTGGGACTAGCCTCCTACAATGAGCAGTTCTTC.

The chain recombines TRBV4-2 with TRBJ2-7, with D perhaps matching TRBD1 (6 bases). This CDR3 is built from 15 residues. V was cut by 0 bases and J by 0 bases, with 9 bases left in between. Per germline, CDR1 LGHNA and CDR2 YNFKEQ. The CDR3 DNA is TGTGCCAGCAGCCAAGACGTGGACAGCTCCTACGAGCAGTACTTC. This sequence encodes CASSQDVDSSYEQYF.

The sample holds a few counts of this clone. V usage is TRBV7-9 and J usage is TRBJ2-7; 10 bases match TRBD1. With V trimmed by 5 bases and J by 4 bases, 8 bases remained unmatched. CDR1 is SEHNR and CDR2 is FQNEAQ in the germline V gene (reference sequence). The CDR3 has 15 residues. CDR3 amino acids: CASSPRDRGAYEQYF. In nucleotides, the CDR3 is TGTGCCAGCAGCCCCCGGGACAGGGGCGCGTACGAGCAGTACTTC. Looking up the rest from reference TRBV7-9 and TRBJ2-7 gives the full variable domain: DTGVSQNPRHKITKRGQNVTFRCDPISEHNRLYWYRQTLGQGPEFLTYFQNEAQLEKSRLLSDRFSAERPKGSFSTLEIQRTEQGDSAMYLCASSPRDRGAYEQYFGPGTRLTVT.

The rearrangement uses TRBV24-1 and TRBJ2-6, with TRBD1 identical over 11 bases. J gave up 2 bases and V 2 bases, and 4 bases lay outside the gene matches. CDR3 length: 18 amino acids. CDR1 and CDR2 from the germline V gene are KGHDR and SFDVKD. The CDR3 loop reads CATSDSGQGAAGANVLTF. In DNA, the CDR3 is TGTGCCACCAGTGATTCTGGACAGGGGGCGGCTGGGGCCAACGTCCTGACTTTC.

V gene TRBV7-9 combines with J gene TRBJ2-7, with TRBD2 matching 13 bases. Trimming took 5 bases from V and 2 from J; bases not matched to a gene: 6. The V gene's germline CDR1 is SEHNR and CDR2 FQNEAQ (reference sequence). The CDR3 runs to 16 residues. This CDR3 reads CASSTGLAGFTYEQYF. For the CDR3, the DNA is TGTGCCAGCAGCACGGGACTAGCGGGATTTACCTACGAGCAGTACTTC.

The V gene is TRBV6-2 or TRBV6-3, the J gene TRBJ2-1, with D maybe TRBD1 (6 bases). CDR3 length: 18 amino acids. CDR1 and CDR2 (germline): MNHEY, SVGEGT. V was shortened by 2 bases and J by 0 bases, with 17 bases between the two germline ends. The DNA of the CDR3 is TGTGCCAGCAGTTACCACAGGGTAGGGGCTAGCTCCTACAATGAGCAGTTCTTC. It specifies CASSYHRVGASSYNEQFF.

The genes are TRBV5-5 and TRBJ2-2; TRBD1 aligns across 10 bases. The CDR3 loop spans 16 amino acids. The V and J ends lost 6 bases and 7 bases, in that order; junction bases with no gene match: 12. CDR1 is SGHKS and CDR2 is YYEKEE in the germline V gene (reference sequence). CDR3 bases: TGTGCCAGCAACCCCACGGGGACAGGGGTCATCGGGGAGCTGTTTTTT. It specifies CASNPTGTGVIGELFF. Variable domain in full (rest from reference TRBV5-5 and TRBJ2-2): DAGVTQSPTHLIKTRGQQVTLRCSPISGHKSVSWYQQVLGQGPQFIFQYYEKEERGRGNFPDRFSARQFPNYSSELNVNALLLGDSALYLCASNPTGTGVIGELFFGEGSRLTVL.

DNA of the CDR3: TGTGCCAGCAGCCCCGACTCAGCCTACGAGCAGTACTTC. Its translation: CASSPDSAYEQYF. J is TRBJ2-7 and V is TRBV5-4; the D is unclear. The CDR3 runs to 13 residues. V was cut by 4 bases and J by 2 bases, with 10 bases left in between. Germline V gene lookup returns CDR1 SGHNT and CDR2 YYREEE (reference sequence).

This clone appeared a few times. The chain has TRBV28 and TRBJ1-2, with TRBD1 matching over 11 bases. CDR3 length: 15 amino acids. J was trimmed by 8 bases and V by 6 bases; bases with no gene match: 11. Germline assignment: CDR1 MDHEN and CDR2 SYDVKM. The CDR3 bases are TGTGCCAGCAGCCGCCCCCCGGGACAGGGGGTGGGCTACACCTTC. Its translation: CASSRPPGQGVGYTF.

The rearrangement uses TRBV2 and TRBJ2-7; 10 bases agree with TRBD1. Trimming at V came to 6 bases and at J to 5 bases, leaving 7 bases not matched to a gene. Germline V gene sequence: CDR1 SNHLY, CDR2 FYNNEI. The length of the CDR3 is 14 residues. CDR3 nucleotide sequence: TGTGCCAGCAGCCGGGACAGGGGATTAGACGAGCAGTACTTC. This codes for CASSRDRGLDEQYF. Based on the CDR3 plus reference TRBV2 and TRBJ2-7, the full variable domain is EPEVTQTPSHQVTQMGQEVILRCVPISNHLYFYWYRQILGQKVEFLVSFYNNEISEKSEIFDDQFSVERPDGSNFTLKIRSTKLEDSAMYFCASSRDRGLDEQYFGPGTRLTVT.